This T cell receptor beta chain derives from a study of cytomegalovirus exposure and HLA in healthy donors. The CDR3 length is 14 residues. The germline CDR1 and CDR2 sequences are SEHNR and FQNEAQ (reference sequence). Between the trimmed V and J ends, which lost 1 base and 4 bases, there was a span of 7 bases. PCR amplification relied on 60 Vbeta primers (plus 13 Jbeta primers). Measured with immunoSEQ multiplex PCR; TCRdb has only the in-frame clones, and not every one. The profile shows around 250,000 clones, about 93% of them singletons. Findings and limits, study-wide: In vitro data verified a few CMV-associated chains as specific for CMV antigens.

As to this clone: The antigen is unknown.

This receptor was taken from a girl aged 2-10 years in good health and CMV-seronegative. Sequenced sample: PBMCs. V usage is TRBV7-9 and J usage is TRBJ2-2; D call uncertain. CDR3 sequence: CASSLGAGTGELFF. CDR3 DNA sequence: TGTGCCAGCAGCTTAGGGGCTGGCACCGGGGAGCTGTTTTTT.